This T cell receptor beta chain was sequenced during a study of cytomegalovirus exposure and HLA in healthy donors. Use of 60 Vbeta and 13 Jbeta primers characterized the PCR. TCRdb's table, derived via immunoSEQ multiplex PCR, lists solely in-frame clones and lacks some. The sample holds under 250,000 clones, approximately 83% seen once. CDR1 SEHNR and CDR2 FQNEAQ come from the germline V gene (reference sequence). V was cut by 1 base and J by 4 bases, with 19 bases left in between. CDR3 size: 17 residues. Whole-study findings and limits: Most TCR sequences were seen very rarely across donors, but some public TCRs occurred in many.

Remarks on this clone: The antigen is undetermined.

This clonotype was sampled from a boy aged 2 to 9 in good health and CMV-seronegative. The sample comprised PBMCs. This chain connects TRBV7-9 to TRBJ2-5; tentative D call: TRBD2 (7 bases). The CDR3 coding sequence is TGTGCCAGCAGCTTAGGGCTCACGGGGGGCTATAGAGAGACCCAGTACTTC. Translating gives CASSLGLTGGYRETQYF. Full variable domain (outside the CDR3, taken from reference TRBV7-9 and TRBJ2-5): DTGVSQNPRHKITKRGQNVTFRCDPISEHNRLYWYRQTLGQGPEFLTYFQNEAQLEKSRLLSDRFSAERPKGSFSTLEIQRTEQGDSAMYLCASSLGLTGGYRETQYFGPGTRLLVL.